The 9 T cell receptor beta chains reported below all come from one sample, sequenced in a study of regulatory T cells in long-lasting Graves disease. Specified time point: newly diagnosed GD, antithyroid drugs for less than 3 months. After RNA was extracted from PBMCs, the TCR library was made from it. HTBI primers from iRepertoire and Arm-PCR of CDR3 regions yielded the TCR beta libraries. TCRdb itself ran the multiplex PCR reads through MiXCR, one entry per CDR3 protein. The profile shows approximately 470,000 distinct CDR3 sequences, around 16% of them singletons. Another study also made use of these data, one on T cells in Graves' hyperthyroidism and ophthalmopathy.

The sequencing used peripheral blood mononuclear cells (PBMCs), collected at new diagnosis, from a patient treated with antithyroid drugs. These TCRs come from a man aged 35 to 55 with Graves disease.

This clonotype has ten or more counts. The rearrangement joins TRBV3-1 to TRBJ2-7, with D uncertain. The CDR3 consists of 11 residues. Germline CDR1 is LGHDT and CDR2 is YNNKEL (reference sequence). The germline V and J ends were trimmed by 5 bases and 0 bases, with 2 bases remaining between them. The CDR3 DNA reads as TGTGCCAGCAGCTTCTCCTACGAGCAGTACTTC. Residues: CASSFSYEQYF.

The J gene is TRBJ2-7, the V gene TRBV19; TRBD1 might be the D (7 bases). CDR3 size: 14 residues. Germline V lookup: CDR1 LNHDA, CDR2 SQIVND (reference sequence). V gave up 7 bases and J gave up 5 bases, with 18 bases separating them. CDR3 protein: CASTPSGGLDEQYF. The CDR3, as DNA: TGTGCCAGTACCCCATCAGGGGGGCTCGACGAGCAGTACTTC. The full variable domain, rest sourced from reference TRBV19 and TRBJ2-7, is DGGITQSPKYLFRKEGQNVTLSCEQNLNHDAMYWYRQDPGQGLRLIYYSQIVNDFQKGDIAEGYSVSREKKESFPLTVTSAQKNPTAFYLCASTPSGGLDEQYFGPGTRLTVT.

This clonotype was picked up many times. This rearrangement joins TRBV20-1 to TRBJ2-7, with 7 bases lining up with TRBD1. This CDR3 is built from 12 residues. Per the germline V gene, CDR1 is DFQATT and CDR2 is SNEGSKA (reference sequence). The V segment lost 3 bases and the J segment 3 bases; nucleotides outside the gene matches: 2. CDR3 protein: CSARDRYYEQYF. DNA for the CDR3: TGCAGTGCTAGGGACAGGTACTACGAGCAGTACTTC.

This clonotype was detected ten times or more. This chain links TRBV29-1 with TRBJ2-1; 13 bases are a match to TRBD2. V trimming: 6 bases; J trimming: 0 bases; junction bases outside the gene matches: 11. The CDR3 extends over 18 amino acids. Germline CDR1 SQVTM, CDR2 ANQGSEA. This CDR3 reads CSVTGLAGLSSSYNEQFF. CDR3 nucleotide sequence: TGCAGCGTCACGGGACTAGCGGGACTGTCCAGCTCCTACAATGAGCAGTTCTTC.

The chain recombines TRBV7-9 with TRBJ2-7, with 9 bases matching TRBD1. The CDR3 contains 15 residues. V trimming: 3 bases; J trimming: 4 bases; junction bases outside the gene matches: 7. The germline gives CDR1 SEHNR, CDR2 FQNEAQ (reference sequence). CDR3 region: CASSLGQGALYEQYF. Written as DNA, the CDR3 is TGTGCCAGCAGCTTGGGACAGGGTGCACTTTACGAGCAGTACTTC.

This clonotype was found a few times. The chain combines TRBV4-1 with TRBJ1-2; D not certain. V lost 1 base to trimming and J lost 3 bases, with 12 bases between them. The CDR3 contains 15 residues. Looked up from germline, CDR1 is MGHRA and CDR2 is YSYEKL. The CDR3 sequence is CASSQVRATDYGYTF. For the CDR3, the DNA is TGCGCCAGCAGCCAAGTCCGGGCCACCGACTATGGCTACACCTTC.

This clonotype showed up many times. CDR3 sequence reads: CASSELRGTSAYNEQFF. The CDR3 region has the DNA TGTGCCAGCAGTGAACTCAGGGGGACTAGCGCCTACAATGAGCAGTTCTTC. The gene calls are TRBV28 and TRBJ2-1, with 10 bases lining up with TRBD2. Trimming took 5 bases from V and 2 from J; bases not matched to a gene: 9. The CDR3 loop spans 17 amino acids. In germline, CDR1 is MDHEN, CDR2 SYDVKM.

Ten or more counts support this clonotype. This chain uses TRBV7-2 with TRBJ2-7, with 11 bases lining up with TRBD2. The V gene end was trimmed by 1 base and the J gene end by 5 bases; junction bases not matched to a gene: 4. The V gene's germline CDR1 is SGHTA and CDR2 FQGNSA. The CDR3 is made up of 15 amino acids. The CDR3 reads CASSLVTSGVDEQYF. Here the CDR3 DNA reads TGTGCCAGCAGCTTAGTGACTAGCGGGGTCGACGAGCAGTACTTC.

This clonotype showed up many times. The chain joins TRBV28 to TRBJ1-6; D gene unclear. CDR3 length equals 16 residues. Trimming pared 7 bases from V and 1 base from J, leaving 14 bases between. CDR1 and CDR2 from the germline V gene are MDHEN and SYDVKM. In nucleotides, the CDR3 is TGTGCCAGCAAATCAAGGAGGACGTCCTATAATTCACCCCTCCACTTT. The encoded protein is CASKSRRTSYNSPLHF.